These 28 T cell receptor beta chains were sequenced from one sample in a study of CD8 T cells in ankylosing spondylitis (dated by TCRdb to between 2016 and 2019). On the study overall, not on this receptor specifically: Blood from ankylosing spondylitis patients appeared to be characterized by a TCR beta motif made up of several highly homologous amino acid variants.

What these receptors recognize is not known. Receptor amplification or capture employed 5' RACE. The sequencer listed for this sample is Illumina HiSeq 2500. The raw public reads went through TCRdb reprocessing: fastp at Q25, MiXCR clone calling, in-frame beta chains kept. Each CDR3 protein appears once, grouped with its most common genes and DNA. This sample gives under 850,000 distinct CDR3 sequences in total; around 17% of them show up just once. The top ten clonotypes cover about 19% of the sample. The material sequenced was blood, either unsorted or a sorted T cell fraction (not recorded which). The receptors were sampled from a male donor with ankylosing spondylitis.

This clonotype has only a few counts. The V call is TRBV7-9, the J call TRBJ2-7, with D unclear. Trimming pared 9 bases from V and 0 bases from J, leaving 15 bases between. Per germline, CDR1 SEHNR and CDR2 FQNEAQ (reference sequence). The CDR3 sequence is 14 residues long. This CDR3 reads CASEVAESSYEQYF. The CDR3 DNA reads TGTGCCAGTGAAGTGGCGGAAAGCTCCTACGAGCAGTACTTC.

This clonotype turned up a few times. The chain is built from TRBV21-1 and TRBJ1-4; the D segment call TRBD1 is taken from the table without a DNA check. TRBV21-1 is deemed a pseudogene. This CDR3 contains 18 residues. CDR3 DNA: TGTGCCAGCAGCAAACTGGGACGCCCTGTGGGAACTAATGAAAAACTGTTTTTT. Amino acid sequence: CASSKLGRPVGTNEKLFF.

For this clonotype: Germline and junction disagree at one end, which may indicate a read error. V is TRBV7-9 and J is TRBJ1-1; D gene ambiguous. Germline V lookup: CDR1 SEHNR, CDR2 FQNEAQ (reference sequence). The CDR3 sequence is 13 residues long. The CDR3 region is CAGSLGGDTEAFF. DNA for the CDR3: TGTGCCGGCAGCTTAGGAGGAGACACTGAAGCTTTCTTT.

Ten or more counts support this clonotype. CDR3 protein: CASSLAEGLNTGELFF. As DNA, the CDR3 is TGTGCCAGCAGTTTAGCGGAGGGCCTGAACACCGGGGAGCTGTTTTTT. The rearrangement links TRBV28 to TRBJ2-2; D may be TRBD2 (6 bases). CDR3 length: 16 residues. V lost 2 bases to trimming and J lost 1 base, with 11 bases between them. CDR1 is MDHEN and CDR2 is SYDVKM in the germline V gene. Supplemented by reference TRBV28 and TRBJ2-2, the full variable domain reads DVKVTQSSRYLVKRTGEKVFLECVQDMDHENMFWYRQDPGLGLRLIYFSYDVKMKEKGDIPEGYSVSREKKERFSLILESASTNQTSMYLCASSLAEGLNTGELFFGEGSRLTVL.

The J gene is TRBJ2-5, the V gene TRBV5-1, with D unclear. V gave up 4 bases and J gave up 0 bases, with 4 bases separating them. The CDR3 sequence is 12 residues long. Germline CDR1 and CDR2: SGHRS and YFSETQ. The CDR3 region has the DNA TGCGCCAGCAGCGTACACCAAGAGACCCAGTACTTC. This codes for CASSVHQETQYF. The entire variable domain, with the rest obtained from reference TRBV5-1 and TRBJ2-5, is as follows: KAGVTQTPRYLIKTRGQQVTLSCSPISGHRSVSWYQQTPGQGLQFLFEYFSETQRNKGNFPGRFSGRQFSNSRSEMNVSTLELGDSALYLCASSVHQETQYFGPGTRLLVL.

The chain employs TRBV3-1 and TRBJ1-3, with D perhaps matching TRBD1 (5 bases). Deletions cut 1 base from V and 3 bases from J, with 10 bases between. Germline CDR1 reads LGHDT; CDR2 reads YNNKEL (reference sequence). The CDR3 runs 15 residues. The CDR3 nucleotides read TGTGCCAGCAGCCAAGGTGGAGGGGTTGGAAACACCATATATTTT. It codes for CASSQGGGVGNTIYF. The full variable domain, with the rest looked up from reference TRBV3-1 and TRBJ1-3, is DTAVSQTPKYLVTQMGNDKSIKCEQNLGHDTMYWYKQDSKKFLKIMFSYNNKELIINETVPNRFSPKSPDKAHLNLHINSLELGDSAVYFCASSQGGGVGNTIYFGEGSWLTVV.

This clonotype has only a few counts. This rearrangement joins TRBV7-8 to TRBJ1-5; D is undetermined. This CDR3 comprises 14 residues. V was shortened by 1 base and J by 4 bases, with 8 bases between the two germline ends. The germline V gene encodes CDR1 SGHVS and CDR2 FQNEAQ. CDR3 region: CASSLDTVNQPQHF. CDR3 nucleotides: TGTGCCAGCAGCTTAGATACAGTAAATCAGCCCCAGCATTTT.

The sample holds one count of this clonotype. The V gene is TRBV7-9, the J gene TRBJ2-7; the match to TRBD1 covers 11 bases. V lost 5 bases and J lost 1; bases outside the gene matches: 7. Germline assignment: CDR1 SEHNR and CDR2 FQNEAQ (reference sequence). CDR3 length: 16 amino acids. The CDR3 protein is CASSARDRGGSYEQYF. The CDR3 DNA follows: TGTGCCAGCAGCGCTCGGGACAGGGGGGGGTCCTACGAGCAGTACTTC.

The rearrangement uses TRBV28 and TRBJ1-6; 7 bases are shared with TRBD1. CDR1 is MDHEN and CDR2 is SYDVKM in the germline V gene. The CDR3 loop spans 15 amino acids. Trimming removed 1 base from V and 7 bases from J; junction bases left unmatched: 4. CDR3 coding DNA: TGTGCCAGCAGTTTATTGGGACAGATGAATTCACCCCTCCACTTT. Protein: CASSLLGQMNSPLHF.

The chain carries TRBV29-1 and TRBJ1-2; D is unresolved. V lost 7 bases and J 7 bases, leaving 19 bases between the germline ends. The CDR3 sequence is 13 residues long. CDR1 and CDR2 (germline): SQVTM, ANQGSEA. This CDR3 is CSAPADIGSGYTF. The CDR3 DNA follows: TGCAGCGCGCCCGCCGACATTGGTAGTGGCTACACCTTC.

The rearrangement uses TRBV12-3 or TRBV12-4 and TRBJ2-5; weak D call: TRBD1 (5 bases). This CDR3 has 15 amino acids. With 1 base removed from V and 5 bases from J, the gap between germline ends came to 14 bases. Here the CDR3 DNA reads TGTGCCAGCAGTTTAGGGATCCCCCCAGGGGAGACCCAGTACTTC. This sequence encodes CASSLGIPPGETQYF.

J is TRBJ1-2 and V is TRBV25-1; unclear D gene. CDR1 is MGHDK, CDR2 SYGVNS, per germline. CDR3 length: 12 amino acids. The V end lost 6 bases, the J end lost 4 bases, and 9 bases lay between the germline ends. The CDR3 loop is CASRGGAYGYTF. The CDR3 bases are TGTGCCAGCAGGGGTGGTGCCTATGGCTACACCTTC.

This chain joins TRBV6-5 and TRBJ2-5, with 8 bases fitting TRBD2. Trimming removed 2 bases from V and 2 bases from J; junction bases left unmatched: 10. The CDR3 contains 17 residues. Germline CDR1 and CDR2: MNHEY and SVGAGI. The CDR3 bases are TGTGCCAGCAGTTACCAAATGATAGCGGGGAGACAAGAGACCCAGTACTTC. Residues: CASSYQMIAGRQETQYF.

The chain is built from TRBV4-1 and TRBJ2-2; 8 positions match TRBD1. Germline V lookup: CDR1 MGHRA, CDR2 YSYEKL. The CDR3 is made up of 15 amino acids. V dropped 5 bases and J dropped 6; count of bases not matched to a gene: 8. CDR3 in amino acids: CASSGRTGLAGELFF. CDR3 bases: TGCGCCAGCAGCGGTAGGACAGGGCTGGCCGGGGAGCTGTTTTTT.

The CDR3 nucleotides read TGTGCCAGTACCACGACTAGCGGGATACAAGGGTCGAACACCGGGGAGCTGTTTTTT. The encoded protein is CASTTTSGIQGSNTGELFF. This chain links TRBV19 with TRBJ2-2; 11 nucleotides align to TRBD2. The CDR3 has 19 amino acids. With V trimmed by 7 bases and J by 0 bases, 13 bases remained unmatched. In germline, CDR1 is LNHDA, CDR2 SQIVND (reference sequence).

The chain combines TRBV29-1 with TRBJ2-7; TRBD2 aligns across 9 bases. There are 13 residues in the CDR3. CDR1 is SQVTM and CDR2 is ANQGSEA in the germline V gene. V lost 2 bases and J lost 5; bases outside the gene matches: 4. Here the CDR3 reads CSVESGRSDEQYF. In DNA, the CDR3 is TGCAGCGTTGAAAGCGGGAGGTCCGACGAGCAGTACTTC.

This chain uses TRBV6-1 with TRBJ2-2, with TRBD2 matching 10 bases. The CDR3 length is 19 residues. Germline V CDR1 and CDR2: MNHNS, SASEGT. The V gene end was trimmed by 7 bases and the J gene end by 4 bases; junction bases not matched to a gene: 18. CDR3 DNA sequence: TGTGCCAGCACCTTCACCCTAGCGGGAGTGATGCTTAGCACCGGGGAGCTGTTTTTT. It translates to CASTFTLAGVMLSTGELFF.

The chain joins TRBV6-5 to TRBJ2-7; 8 nucleotides agree with TRBD2. Germline V lookup: CDR1 MNHEY, CDR2 SVGAGI. V trimming: 6 bases; J trimming: 3 bases; junction bases outside the gene matches: 16. This CDR3 has 17 amino acids. In DNA form, the CDR3 reads TGTGCCAGCAGCTTACTCGGGGGGGCTGGGGGGATCTACGAGCAGTACTTC. It translates to CASSLLGGAGGIYEQYF.

This clonotype was seen repeatedly, ten times or more. The chain carries TRBV5-1 and TRBJ2-7; 7 positions match TRBD1. The germline V gene has CDR1 SGHRS and CDR2 YFSETQ. The CDR3 spans 17 residues. Germline trimming cut 1 base from V and 4 bases from J; bases unmatched to any gene: 14. The CDR3 sequence: CASSLRLRQGVSYEQYF. The DNA for the CDR3 is TGCGCCAGCAGCTTGCGGTTAAGGCAGGGGGTTTCGTACGAGCAGTACTTC. Looking up the rest from reference TRBV5-1 and TRBJ2-7 gives the full variable domain: KAGVTQTPRYLIKTRGQQVTLSCSPISGHRSVSWYQQTPGQGLQFLFEYFSETQRNKGNFPGRFSGRQFSNSRSEMNVSTLELGDSALYLCASSLRLRQGVSYEQYFGPGTRLTVT.

The rearrangement uses TRBV27 and TRBJ2-1; TRBD1 aligns across 9 bases. Germline-derived CDR1 and CDR2 are MNHEY and SMNVEV (reference sequence). J gave up 6 bases and V 5 bases, and 8 bases lay outside the gene matches. This CDR3 has 15 residues. As DNA, the CDR3 is TGTGCCAGCAGTATACCGGGACAGGGAAGCAATGAGCAGTTCTTC. This gives the protein CASSIPGQGSNEQFF.

The chain has TRBV30 and TRBJ2-7; TRBD1 aligns across 7 bases. The CDR3 loop spans 13 amino acids. Per germline, CDR1 GTSNPN and CDR2 SVGIG (reference sequence). Losses at the gene ends were 3 bases for V and 7 bases for J; bases not matched to a gene: 9. CDR3 DNA sequence: TGTGCCTGGAGGGGACAGAGTACGGTGGAGCAGTACTTC. Its protein product is CAWRGQSTVEQYF. Using reference TRBV30 and TRBJ2-7 for the parts outside the CDR3, the full variable domain is SQTIHQWPATLVQPVGSPLSLECTVEGTSNPNLYWYRQAAGRGLQLLFYSVGIGQISSEVPQNLSASRPQDRQFILSSKKLLLSDSGFYLCAWRGQSTVEQYFGPGTRLTVT.

The J gene is TRBJ1-4, the V gene TRBV10-3; D unclear. Germline CDR1 reads ENHRY; CDR2 reads SYGVKD. The CDR3 contains 15 residues. The V gene lost 1 base and the J gene lost 0 bases, with 6 bases spanning the gap. CDR3 sequence (DNA): TGTGCCATCAGTGAGTGGGCAGCAACTAATGAAAAACTGTTTTTT. Protein sequence: CAISEWAATNEKLFF.

This clonotype was counted between two and nine times. This chain uses TRBV3-1 with TRBJ2-1, with a weak D call TRBD1 (5 bases). Per the germline V gene, CDR1 is LGHDT and CDR2 is YNNKEL (reference sequence). The CDR3 covers 13 residues. V was cut by 6 bases and J by 5 bases, with 11 bases left in between. CDR3 sequence (DNA): TGTGCCAGCAGGAATTTAGGGGACAATGAGCAGTTCTTC. Protein product: CASRNLGDNEQFF.

In regard to this clonotype: One junction end does not reproduce the germline sequence, and a read error may be involved. V and J are TRBV12-3 or TRBV12-4 and TRBJ2-3, with TRBD2 matching 13 bases. The CDR3 runs 19 residues. Here the CDR3 reads CARSLYFRTSGSGTDTQYF. The CDR3 DNA reads as TGTGCCCGCAGTTTGTACTTTCGGACTAGCGGGAGTGGCACAGATACGCAGTATTTT.

The rearrangement joins TRBV19 to TRBJ2-3; 9 positions match TRBD1. The CDR3 covers 16 residues. Germline values: CDR1 LNHDA, CDR2 SQIVND (reference sequence). The V segment lost 4 bases and the J segment 5 bases; nucleotides outside the gene matches: 10. This CDR3 is CASSTPGQGGGDTQYF. CDR3 DNA: TGTGCCAGTAGTACTCCGGGACAGGGAGGAGGAGATACGCAGTATTTT. The complete variable domain, with remaining parts taken from reference TRBV19 and TRBJ2-3, reads DGGITQSPKYLFRKEGQNVTLSCEQNLNHDAMYWYRQDPGQGLRLIYYSQIVNDFQKGDIAEGYSVSREKKESFPLTVTSAQKNPTAFYLCASSTPGQGGGDTQYFGPGTRLTVL.

This clonotype was observed a handful of times. The chain has TRBV20-1 and TRBJ2-1; D tentatively reads TRBD1 or TRBD2 (6 bases each). The CDR3 sequence is 14 residues long. V dropped 1 base and J dropped 5 bases, with 12 bases sitting between them. The germline V gene encodes CDR1 DFQATT and CDR2 SNEGSKA (reference sequence). The CDR3 DNA is TGCAGTGCTAGAGGCCGGGGGCCCCACAATGAGCAGTTCTTC. Amino acid sequence: CSARGRGPHNEQFF.

This clonotype was counted a few times. This sequence joins TRBV7-2 and TRBJ2-2; maybe TRBD1 (5 bases). The CDR3 covers 15 residues. Germline V gene sequence: CDR1 SGHTA, CDR2 FQGNSA. V gave up 2 bases and J gave up 6 bases, with 13 bases separating them. The CDR3, as DNA: TGTGCCAGCAGCTTACAGGGTACCTCTGCCGGGGAGCTGTTTTTT. This sequence encodes CASSLQGTSAGELFF.

This clonotype appeared many times. The chain employs TRBV12-3 or TRBV12-4 and TRBJ1-4; 9 nucleotides match TRBD1. V was pared by 4 bases and J by 7 bases, with 7 bases of the junction left unmatched. This CDR3 region has 15 residues. CDR3 sequence reads: CASSSLDRGSEKLFF. CDR3 bases: TGTGCCAGCAGTTCTCTTGACAGGGGGAGTGAAAAACTGTTTTTT.